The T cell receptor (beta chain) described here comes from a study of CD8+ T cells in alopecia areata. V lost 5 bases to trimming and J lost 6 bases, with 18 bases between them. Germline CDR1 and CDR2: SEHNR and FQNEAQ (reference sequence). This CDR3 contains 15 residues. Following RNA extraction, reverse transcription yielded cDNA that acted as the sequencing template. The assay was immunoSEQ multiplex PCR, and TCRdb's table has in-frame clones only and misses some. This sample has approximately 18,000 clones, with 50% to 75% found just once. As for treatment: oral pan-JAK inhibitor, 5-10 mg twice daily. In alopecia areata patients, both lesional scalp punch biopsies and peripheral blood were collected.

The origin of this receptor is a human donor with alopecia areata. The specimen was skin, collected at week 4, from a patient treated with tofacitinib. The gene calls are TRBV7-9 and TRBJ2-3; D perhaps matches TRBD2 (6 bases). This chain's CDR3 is CASSLSDYLRDTQYF. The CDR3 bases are TGTGCCAGCAGCCTATCGGACTATCTCCGGGATACGCAGTATTTT.